This is a list of T cell receptor beta chains from one sample in a study of T-cell memory formation after mild COVID-19. In TCRdb, the 5' RACE reads were re-called with MiXCR into one record per CDR3 protein. This sample has 300,000 to 400,000 distinct CDR3 sequences, with 25% to 30% found just once. Sequences were obtained from PBMCs or a T cell subset sorted from them (not recorded which). The receptors here all came from an adult woman who had mild COVID-19 (a few samples of this study predate the infection). Cell type and time point are not known. CDR3s include the opening cysteine and the closing phenylalanine or tryptophan. A D gene is named only where the DNA matches it firmly. Clone size is not always given. Where it is, it says once, few, many or a class for expanded clones.

d_call j_call clone_size cdr3_length v_call cdr3_aa cdr3_nt
NA TRBJ1-1 NA 15 TRBV14 CASSQDRVVNTEAFF TGTGCCAGCAGCCAAGATCGAGTGGTGAACACTGAAGCTTTCTTT
NA TRBJ1-2 few 11 TRBV25-1 CASSALYGYTF TGTGCCAGCAGTGCCCTGTATGGCTACACCTTC
TRBD1 TRBJ1-1 NA 18 TRBV6-6 CASSYSPLGTGGATEAFF TGTGCCAGCAGTTACTCGCCCCTTGGGACAGGGGGAGCGACTGAAGCTTTCTTT
TRBD1 TRBJ2-3 NA 14 TRBV18 CASSEQGSTDTQYF TGTGCCAGCTCAGAACAGGGGAGCACAGATACGCAGTATTTT
NA TRBJ2-2 few 14 TRBV7-3 CASSFDGNTGELFF TGTGCCAGCAGCTTCGACGGGAACACCGGGGAGCTGTTTTTT
NA TRBJ1-4 NA 14 TRBV6-5 CASSVLGGDEKLFF TGTGCCAGCAGCGTCCTGGGGGGGGATGAAAAACTGTTTTTT
NA TRBJ2-1 NA 18 TRBV3-1 CASSQDHFDGSSYNEQFF TGTGCCAGCAGCCAAGATCATTTTGATGGGAGCTCCTACAATGAGCAGTTCTTC
TRBD2 TRBJ2-5 NA 15 TRBV11-2 CASSRIAGLSETQYF TGTGCCAGCAGTCGTATAGCGGGGTTGTCAGAGACCCAGTACTTC
NA TRBJ2-3 NA 12 TRBV5-1 CASSNEADTQYF TGCGCCAGCAGCAATGAGGCAGATACGCAGTATTTT
TRBD2 TRBJ2-1 NA 16 TRBV25-1 CASSETSGRARVEQFF TGTGCCAGCAGTGAGACTAGCGGGAGGGCCAGGGTTGAGCAGTTCTTC
NA TRBJ1-1 NA 13 TRBV24-1 CATSVSQDTEAFF TGTGCCACCAGTGTATCTCAGGACACTGAAGCTTTCTTT
NA TRBJ2-7 NA 14 TRBV27 CASSQRRESYEQYF TGTGCCAGCAGTCAGAGACGCGAATCCTACGAGCAGTACTTC
TRBD2 TRBJ2-2 few 14 TRBV7-9 CASSFYAGAGELFF TGTGCCAGCAGCTTTTATGCGGGAGCCGGGGAGCTGTTTTTT
NA TRBJ1-5 NA 12 TRBV12-3/TRBV12-4 CASSFGDQPQHF TGTGCCAGCAGTTTCGGGGATCAGCCCCAGCATTTT
NA TRBJ2-2 few 14 TRBV2 CATEEGANTGELFF TGTGCCACGGAGGAGGGGGCGAACACCGGGGAGCTGTTTTTT
TRBD2 TRBJ2-5 NA 15 TRBV7-8 CASSFVSGIQETQYF TGTGCCAGCAGCTTCGTCAGCGGGATACAAGAGACCCAGTACTTC
NA TRBJ1-1 NA 14 TRBV20-1 CSARDFRGATEAFF TGCAGTGCTAGAGATTTCAGGGGAGCCACTGAAGCTTTCTTT
NA TRBJ2-7 many 11 TRBV6-2/TRBV6-3 CASSGTYEQYF TGTGCCAGCAGTGGAACCTACGAGCAGTACTTC
NA TRBJ2-3 few 13 TRBV12-3/TRBV12-4 CASSFNRADTQYF TGTGCCAGCAGTTTTAACAGGGCGGATACGCAGTATTTT
TRBD2 TRBJ2-3 few 18 TRBV7-9 CASSFTRTSGGHVYTQYF TGTGCCAGCAGCTTCACTCGGACTAGCGGGGGCCACGTGTATACGCAGTATTTT
TRBD1 TRBJ2-6 NA 16 TRBV5-1 CASSFGDRAGANVLTF TGCGCCAGCAGCTTTGGGGACAGGGCTGGGGCCAACGTCCTGACTTTC
NA TRBJ2-7 NA 17 TRBV20-1 CSASDDWGQREIREQYF TGCAGTGCTAGTGACGATTGGGGACAGCGGGAGATTCGCGAGCAGTACTTC
NA TRBJ1-2 NA 18 TRBV15 CATSRVGSGSAEDYGYTF TGTGCCACCAGCAGAGTGGGGAGTGGGTCTGCGGAGGACTATGGCTACACCTTC
TRBD2 TRBJ2-3 few 13 TRBV15 CATRTGGGATQYF TGTGCCACCAGGACGGGAGGGGGGGCTACGCAGTATTTT
TRBD2 TRBJ2-1 NA 15 TRBV5-1 CASSLAGEGHNEQFF TGCGCCAGCAGCTTGGCCGGGGAGGGGCACAATGAGCAGTTCTTC
NA TRBJ2-7 NA 14 TRBV30 CAWSVGTWTYEQYF TGTGCCTGGAGTGTGGGGACGTGGACCTACGAGCAGTACTTC
NA TRBJ1-1 NA 15 TRBV10-2 CASSESTDMNTEAFF TGCGCCAGCAGTGAGTCGACGGATATGAACACTGAAGCTTTCTTT
NA TRBJ2-7 NA 15 TRBV10-3 CAISDSWRDQYEQYF TGTGCCATCAGTGATAGTTGGCGGGATCAATACGAGCAGTACTTC
TRBD2 TRBJ2-3 NA 17 TRBV13 CASSLVGLAGVTDTQYF TGTGCCAGCAGCTTAGTGGGACTAGCGGGAGTCACAGATACGCAGTATTTT
NA TRBJ2-7 NA 14 TRBV7-2 CASSLDPGYYEQYF TGTGCCAGCAGCTTAGACCCGGGCTACTACGAGCAGTACTTC
NA TRBJ2-2 few 16 TRBV6-4 CASSDSRGSNTGELFF TGTGCCAGCAGTGACTCGAGGGGTTCGAACACCGGGGAGCTGTTTTTT
TRBD1 TRBJ2-1 few 16 TRBV18 CASSPSGTGTYNEQFF TGTGCCAGCTCACCATCCGGGACAGGGACCTACAATGAGCAGTTCTTC
TRBD1 TRBJ2-1 many 14 TRBV12-3/TRBV12-4 CASSLASAGTEEFF TGTGCCAGCAGTTTAGCGTCTGCTGGGACAGAGGAGTTCTTC
TRBD1 TRBJ2-7 few 14 TRBV20-1 CSAIGQGNYYEQYF TGCAGTGCAATTGGACAGGGTAACTACTACGAGCAGTACTTC
TRBD2 TRBJ2-5 NA 17 TRBV4-1 CASSQSPAGGGQETQYF TGCGCCAGCAGCCAATCCCCGGCCGGGGGGGGCCAAGAGACCCAGTACTTC
TRBD1 TRBJ1-1 NA 14 TRBV7-3 CASSEQGAASEAFF TGTGCCAGCAGCGAACAGGGGGCTGCGAGTGAAGCTTTCTTT
TRBD1 TRBJ2-7 few 14 TRBV20-1 CSARSYRGLNEQYF TGCAGTGCTAGATCGTACAGGGGGTTAAACGAGCAGTACTTC
TRBD2 TRBJ2-2 NA 18 TRBV24-1 CATSGTGTSDINTGELFF TGTGCCACCAGTGGTACCGGGACTAGCGACATTAACACCGGGGAGCTGTTTTTT
NA TRBJ1-1 NA 16 TRBV6-5 CASSYRGTGANTEAFF TGTGCCAGCAGTTACCGGGGGACGGGGGCGAACACTGAAGCTTTCTTT
NA TRBJ2-1 once 15 TRBV9 CASTPKGDSYNEQFF TGTGCCAGCACCCCGAAAGGGGATTCCTACAATGAGCAGTTCTTC
TRBD2 TRBJ2-7 few 17 TRBV7-9 CASSSGLAGAHLYEQYF TGTGCCAGCAGCTCCGGACTAGCGGGAGCTCATCTTTACGAGCAGTACTTC
NA TRBJ2-2 few 14 TRBV4-3 CASSQFIGPMGLFF TGCGCCAGCAGCCAATTTATCGGGCCGATGGGGCTGTTTTTT
NA TRBJ2-1 NA 17 TRBV12-3/TRBV12-4 CASSLGVYWGSYNEQFF TGTGCCAGCAGTTTAGGGGTCTACTGGGGATCCTACAATGAGCAGTTCTTC
NA TRBJ2-7 NA 14 TRBV9 CASSVGGAAYEQYF TGTGCCAGCAGCGTAGGTGGGGCAGCCTACGAGCAGTACTTC
NA TRBJ1-1 few 11 TRBV10-3 CAISRGTEAFF TGTGCCATCAGCAGGGGTACTGAAGCTTTCTTT
NA TRBJ2-2 once 14 TRBV20-1 CSAEVGPNTGELFF TGCAGTGCTGAGGTCGGCCCGAACACCGGGGAGCTGTTTTTT
NA TRBJ1-2 few 15 TRBV5-8 CASSLRGVRNYGYTF TGTGCCAGCAGCTTGAGAGGGGTTAGGAACTATGGCTACACCTTC
TRBD1 TRBJ2-7 few 16 TRBV24-1 CATSDPAGTGSHEQYF TGTGCCACCAGTGATCCTGCCGGGACAGGTTCCCACGAGCAGTACTTC
NA TRBJ1-5 NA 13 TRBV6-5 CASSWRGNQPQHF TGTGCCAGCAGTTGGAGGGGCAATCAGCCCCAGCATTTT
NA TRBJ1-2 NA 13 TRBV7-2 CASSLTANYGYTF TGTGCCAGCAGCTTGACAGCGAACTATGGCTACACCTTC
NA TRBJ1-1 once 15 TRBV12-3/TRBV12-4 CASSSSRQGITEAFF TGTGCCAGCAGTTCAAGCCGTCAGGGTATCACTGAAGCTTTCTTT
TRBD2 TRBJ2-1 few 15 TRBV7-2 CASSPPRGGSDEQFF TGTGCCAGCAGCCCCCCTCGGGGGGGGTCGGATGAGCAGTTCTTC
TRBD2 TRBJ2-3 many 13 TRBV19 CASSLGLADTQYF TGTGCCAGTAGTTTGGGACTAGCGGATACGCAGTATTTT
TRBD1 TRBJ2-7 NA 16 TRBV7-3 CASSLTPGTGVREQYF TGTGCCAGCAGTCTTACTCCCGGGACAGGGGTTAGGGAGCAGTACTTC